This TCR beta chain appears in the sequencing data of a study of OX40 agonist ivuxolimab in advanced cancers. General observations from the study: Patients who responded partially at 0.1-3.0 mg/kg showed clonal expansion ranking among the lowest.

About this clone: The antigen is unknown.

Data came from immunoSEQ multiplex PCR; TCRdb stores just in-frame clones and leaves some out. The table lists around 70,000 clones, roughly 82% of them singletons. This sequence was found in an adult with an advanced solid tumor such as melanoma, head and neck, liver or kidney cancer. This material consisted of CD4+ or CD8+ T cells sorted from blood, taken in a trial of the OX40 agonist ivuxolimab.

The DNA of the CDR3 is TGTGCCAGCAGTTATGCCCAAGAGACCCAGTACTTC. Translation gives CASSYAQETQYF. The chain couples TRBV7-2 to TRBJ2-5; D gene unclear. CDR1 is SGHTA, CDR2 FQGNSA, per germline. This CDR3 comprises 12 residues. V was cut by 6 bases and J by 1 base, with 6 bases left in between.